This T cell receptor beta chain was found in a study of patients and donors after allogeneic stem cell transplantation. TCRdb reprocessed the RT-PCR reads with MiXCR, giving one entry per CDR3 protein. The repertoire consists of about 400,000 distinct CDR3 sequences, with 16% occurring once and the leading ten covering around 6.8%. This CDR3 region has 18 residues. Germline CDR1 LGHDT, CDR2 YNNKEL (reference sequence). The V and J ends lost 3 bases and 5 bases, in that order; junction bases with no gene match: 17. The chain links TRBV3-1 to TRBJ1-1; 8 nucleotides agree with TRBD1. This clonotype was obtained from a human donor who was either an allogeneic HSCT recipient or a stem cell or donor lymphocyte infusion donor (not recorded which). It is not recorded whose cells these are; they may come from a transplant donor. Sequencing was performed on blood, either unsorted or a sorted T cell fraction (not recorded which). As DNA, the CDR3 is TGTGCCAGCAGCCAGGGGACAGGTTCATTCCCCGGGGGTACTGAAGCTTTCTTT. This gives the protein CASSQGTGSFPGGTEAFF.